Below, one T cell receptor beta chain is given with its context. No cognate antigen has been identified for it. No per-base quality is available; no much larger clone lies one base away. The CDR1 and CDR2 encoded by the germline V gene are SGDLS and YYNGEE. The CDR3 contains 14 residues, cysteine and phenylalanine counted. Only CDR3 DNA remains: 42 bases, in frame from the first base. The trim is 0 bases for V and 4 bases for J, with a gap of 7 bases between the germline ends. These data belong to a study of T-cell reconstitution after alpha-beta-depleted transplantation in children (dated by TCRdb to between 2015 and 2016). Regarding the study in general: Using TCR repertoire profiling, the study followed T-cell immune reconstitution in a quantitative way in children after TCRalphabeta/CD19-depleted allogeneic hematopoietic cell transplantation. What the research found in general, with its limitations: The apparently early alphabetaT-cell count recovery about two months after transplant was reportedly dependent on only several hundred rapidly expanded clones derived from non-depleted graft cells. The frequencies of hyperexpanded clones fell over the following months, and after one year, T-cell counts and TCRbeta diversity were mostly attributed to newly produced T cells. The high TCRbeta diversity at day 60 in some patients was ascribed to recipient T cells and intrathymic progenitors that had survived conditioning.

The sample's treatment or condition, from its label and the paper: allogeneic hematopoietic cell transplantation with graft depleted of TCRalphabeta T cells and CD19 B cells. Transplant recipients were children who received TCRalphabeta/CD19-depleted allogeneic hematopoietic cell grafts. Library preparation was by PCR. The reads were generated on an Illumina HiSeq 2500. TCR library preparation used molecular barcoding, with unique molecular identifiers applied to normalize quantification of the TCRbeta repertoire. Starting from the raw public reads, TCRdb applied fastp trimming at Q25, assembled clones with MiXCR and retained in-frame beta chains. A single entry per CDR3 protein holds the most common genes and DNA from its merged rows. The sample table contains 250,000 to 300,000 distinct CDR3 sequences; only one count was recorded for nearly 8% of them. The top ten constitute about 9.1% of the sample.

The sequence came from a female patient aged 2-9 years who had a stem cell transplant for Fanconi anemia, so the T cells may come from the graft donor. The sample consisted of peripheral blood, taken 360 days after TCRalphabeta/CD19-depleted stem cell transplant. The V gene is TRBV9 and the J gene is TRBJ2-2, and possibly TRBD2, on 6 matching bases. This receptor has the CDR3 CASSVVAATGELFF. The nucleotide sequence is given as TGTGCCAGCAGCGTAGTAGCGGCCACCGGGGAGCTGTTTTTT.